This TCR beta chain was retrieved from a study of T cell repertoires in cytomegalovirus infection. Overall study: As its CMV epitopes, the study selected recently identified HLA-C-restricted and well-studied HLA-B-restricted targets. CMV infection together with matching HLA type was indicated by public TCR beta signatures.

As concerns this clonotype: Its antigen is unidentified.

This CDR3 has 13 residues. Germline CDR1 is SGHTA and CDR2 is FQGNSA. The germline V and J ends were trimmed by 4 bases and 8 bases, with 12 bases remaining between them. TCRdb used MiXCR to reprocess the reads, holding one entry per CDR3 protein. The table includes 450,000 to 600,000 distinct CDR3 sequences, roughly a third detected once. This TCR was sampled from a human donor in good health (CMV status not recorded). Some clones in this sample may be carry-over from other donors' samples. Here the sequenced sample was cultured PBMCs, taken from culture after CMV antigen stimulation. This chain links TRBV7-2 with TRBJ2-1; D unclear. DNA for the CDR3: TGTGCCAGCAGCTACCGCCGGATGGATGAGCAGTTCTTC. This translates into CASSYRRMDEQFF.